The sequence of this T cell receptor (beta chain) was determined in a study of post-analysis software for immune sequencing data. Germline CDR1 and CDR2: ENHRY and SYGVKD. The CDR3 has 14 amino acids. Trimming stripped 10 bases from V and 6 bases from J, with 21 bases between. This clonotype has only a few counts. Its antigen is as yet unknown. Tagging with unique molecular identifiers was a feature of the TCR beta cDNA libraries. TCRdb re-called the PCR reads with MiXCR, one entry per CDR3 protein. This sample yields some 700,000 distinct CDR3 sequences, of which 55% to 70% are seen a single time; 11% belongs to the top ten. Study outcomes and limitations: Relative to controls, patients had about 5 TRBV segments at higher frequency, with TRBV5-6, TRBV5-1 and TRBV20-1 among these.

The origin of this receptor is a girl aged 2-10 years with multiple sclerosis. Sequences were obtained from blood. The chain is built from TRBV10-3 and TRBJ1-2; possible D gene TRBD1, 6 bases. The CDR3 here is CATRDTLRTDGYTF. The CDR3 nucleotides are TGTGCCACCCGGGACACTCTAAGAACCGATGGCTACACCTTC.